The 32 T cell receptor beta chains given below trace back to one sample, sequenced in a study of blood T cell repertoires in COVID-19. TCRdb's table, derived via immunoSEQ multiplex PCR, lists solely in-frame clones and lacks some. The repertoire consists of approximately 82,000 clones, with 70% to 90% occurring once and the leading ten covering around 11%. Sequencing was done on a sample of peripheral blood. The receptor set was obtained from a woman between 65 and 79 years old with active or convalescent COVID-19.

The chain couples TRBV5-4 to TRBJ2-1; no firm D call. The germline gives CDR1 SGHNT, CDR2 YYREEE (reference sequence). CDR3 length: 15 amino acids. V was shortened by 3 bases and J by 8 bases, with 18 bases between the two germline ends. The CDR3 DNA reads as TGTGCCAGCAGCTCCCCCACATCCCCCCTGGATGAGCAGTTCTTC. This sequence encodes CASSSPTSPLDEQFF.

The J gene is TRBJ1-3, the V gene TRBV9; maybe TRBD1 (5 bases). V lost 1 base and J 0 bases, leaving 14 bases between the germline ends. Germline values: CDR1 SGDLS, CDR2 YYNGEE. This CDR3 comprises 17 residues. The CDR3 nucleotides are TGTGCCAGCAGCGTAAGGGGCGGACACAACTCTGGAAACACCATATATTTT. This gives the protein CASSVRGGHNSGNTIYF.

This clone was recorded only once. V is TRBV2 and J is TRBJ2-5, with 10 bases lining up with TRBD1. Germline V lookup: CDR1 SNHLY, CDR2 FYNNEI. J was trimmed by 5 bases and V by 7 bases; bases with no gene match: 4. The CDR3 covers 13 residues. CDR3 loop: CASNLGQGETQYF. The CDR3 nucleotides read TGTGCCAGCAACTTGGGACAGGGGGAGACCCAGTACTTC. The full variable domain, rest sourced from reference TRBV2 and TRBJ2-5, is EPEVTQTPSHQVTQMGQEVILRCVPISNHLYFYWYRQILGQKVEFLVSFYNNEISEKSEIFDDQFSVERPDGSNFTLKIRSTKLEDSAMYFCASNLGQGETQYFGPGTRLLVL.

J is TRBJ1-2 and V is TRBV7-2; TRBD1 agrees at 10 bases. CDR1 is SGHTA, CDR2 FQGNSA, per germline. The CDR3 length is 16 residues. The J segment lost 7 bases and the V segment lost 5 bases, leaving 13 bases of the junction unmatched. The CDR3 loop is CASSRGQGGIDRGYTF. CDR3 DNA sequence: TGTGCCAGCAGCAGAGGACAGGGGGGAATCGATCGTGGCTACACCTTC.

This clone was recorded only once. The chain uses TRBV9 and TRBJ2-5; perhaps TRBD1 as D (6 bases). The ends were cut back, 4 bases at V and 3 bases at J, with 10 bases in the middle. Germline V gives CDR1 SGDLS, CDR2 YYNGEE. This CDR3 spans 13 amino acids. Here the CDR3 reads CASSLRGKETQYF. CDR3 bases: TGTGCCAGCAGCCTGAGGGGGAAAGAGACCCAGTACTTC.

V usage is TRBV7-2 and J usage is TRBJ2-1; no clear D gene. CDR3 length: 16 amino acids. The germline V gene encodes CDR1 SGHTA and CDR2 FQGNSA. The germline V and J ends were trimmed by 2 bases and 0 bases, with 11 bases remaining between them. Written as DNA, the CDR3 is TGTGCCAGCAGCTTAATTGGGTCAGGCTCCTACAATGAGCAGTTCTTC. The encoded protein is CASSLIGSGSYNEQFF.

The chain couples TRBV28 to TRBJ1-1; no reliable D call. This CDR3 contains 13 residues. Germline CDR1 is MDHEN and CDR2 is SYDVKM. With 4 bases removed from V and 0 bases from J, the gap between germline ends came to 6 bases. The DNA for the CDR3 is TGTGCCAGCAGTTCACACATGAACACTGAAGCTTTCTTT. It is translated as CASSSHMNTEAFF.

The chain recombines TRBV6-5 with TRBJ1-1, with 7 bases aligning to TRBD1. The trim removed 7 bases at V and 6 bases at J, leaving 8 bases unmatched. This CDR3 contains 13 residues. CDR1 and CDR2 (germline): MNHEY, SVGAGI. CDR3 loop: CASIRQGIAEAFF. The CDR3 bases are TGTGCCAGCATTAGACAGGGAATCGCTGAAGCTTTCTTT.

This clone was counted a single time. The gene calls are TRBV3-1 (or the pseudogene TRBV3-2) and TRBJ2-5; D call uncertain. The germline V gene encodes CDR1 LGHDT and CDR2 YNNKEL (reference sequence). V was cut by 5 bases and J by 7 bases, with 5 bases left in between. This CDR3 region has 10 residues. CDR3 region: CASSSGTQYF. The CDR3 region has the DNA TGTGCCAGCAGCTCGGGGACCCAGTACTTC.

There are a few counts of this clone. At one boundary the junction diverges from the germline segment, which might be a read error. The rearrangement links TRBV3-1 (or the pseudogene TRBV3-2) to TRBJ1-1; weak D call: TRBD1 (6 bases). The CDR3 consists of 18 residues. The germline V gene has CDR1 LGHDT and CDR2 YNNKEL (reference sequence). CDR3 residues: CASRKGDTHRHMNAEAFF. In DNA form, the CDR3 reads TGTGCCAGCAGGAAAGGGGACACGCATAGACATATGAACGCTGAAGCTTTCTTT.

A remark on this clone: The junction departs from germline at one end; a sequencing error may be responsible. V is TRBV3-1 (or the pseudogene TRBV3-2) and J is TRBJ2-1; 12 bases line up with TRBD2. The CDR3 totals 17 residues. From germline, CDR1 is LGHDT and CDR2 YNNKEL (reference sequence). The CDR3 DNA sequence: TGTGCCAGCAGTCAAGACCGACTAGCGGGGGTTTACAATGAGCAGTTCTTC. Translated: CASSQDRLAGVYNEQFF.

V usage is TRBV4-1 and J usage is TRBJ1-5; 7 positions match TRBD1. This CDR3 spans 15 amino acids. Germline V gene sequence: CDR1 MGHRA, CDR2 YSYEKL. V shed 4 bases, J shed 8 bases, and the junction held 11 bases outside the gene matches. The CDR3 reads CASSPVRGAAEPQHF. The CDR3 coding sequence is TGCGCCAGCAGCCCTGTCAGGGGGGCGGCGGAGCCCCAGCATTTT.

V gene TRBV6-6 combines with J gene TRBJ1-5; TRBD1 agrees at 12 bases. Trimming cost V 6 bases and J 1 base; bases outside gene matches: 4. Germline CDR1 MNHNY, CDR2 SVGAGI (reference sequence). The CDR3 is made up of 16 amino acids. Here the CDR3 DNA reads TGTGCCAGCAGCCCGGGACAGGGGGCGAGCAATCAGCCCCAGCATTTT. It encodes CASSPGQGASNQPQHF.

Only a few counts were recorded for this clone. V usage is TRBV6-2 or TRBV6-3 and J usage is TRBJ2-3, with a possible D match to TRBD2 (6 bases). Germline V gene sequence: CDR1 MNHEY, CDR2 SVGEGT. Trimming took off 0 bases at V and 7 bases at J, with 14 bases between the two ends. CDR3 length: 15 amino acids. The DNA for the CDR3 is TGTGCCAGCAGTTACTCGGACTACCACGTCAATACGCAGTATTTT. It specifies CASSYSDYHVNTQYF.

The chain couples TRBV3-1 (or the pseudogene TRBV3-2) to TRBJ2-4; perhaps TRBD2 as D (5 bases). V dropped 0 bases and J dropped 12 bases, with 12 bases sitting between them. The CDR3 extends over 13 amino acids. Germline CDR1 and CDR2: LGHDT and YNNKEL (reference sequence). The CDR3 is CASSQDYSGTQYF. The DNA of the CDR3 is TGTGCCAGCAGCCAAGATTACAGCGGTACTCAGTACTTC.

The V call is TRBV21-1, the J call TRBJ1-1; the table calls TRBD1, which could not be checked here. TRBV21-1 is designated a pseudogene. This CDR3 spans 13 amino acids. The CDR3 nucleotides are TGTGCCAGCAGCAAAGTCTCGGCAGGGCAAGCTTTCTTT. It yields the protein CASSKVSAGQAFF.

CDR3 sequence (DNA): TGTGCCACCAGCTGGACAGGGAACACCGGGGAGCTGTTTTTT. It translates to CATSWTGNTGELFF. The rearrangement links TRBV24-1 to TRBJ2-2; 7 positions match TRBD1. After removal of 7 bases from V and 1 base from J, the junction contained 2 bases not matched to a gene. Per the germline V gene, CDR1 is KGHDR and CDR2 is SFDVKD. This CDR3 spans 14 amino acids.

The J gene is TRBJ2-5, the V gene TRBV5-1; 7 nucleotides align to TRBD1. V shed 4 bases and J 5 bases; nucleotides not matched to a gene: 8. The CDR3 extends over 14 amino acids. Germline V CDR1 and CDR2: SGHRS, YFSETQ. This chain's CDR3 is CASSQQGPGETQYF. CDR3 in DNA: TGCGCCAGCAGCCAACAGGGGCCGGGCGAGACCCAGTACTTC.

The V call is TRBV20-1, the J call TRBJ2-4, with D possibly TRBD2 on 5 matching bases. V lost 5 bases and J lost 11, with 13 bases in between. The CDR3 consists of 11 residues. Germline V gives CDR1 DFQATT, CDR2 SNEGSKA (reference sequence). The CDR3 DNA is TGCAGTGCTCCCCGAGCGGACCTTCAGTACTTC. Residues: CSAPRADLQYF.

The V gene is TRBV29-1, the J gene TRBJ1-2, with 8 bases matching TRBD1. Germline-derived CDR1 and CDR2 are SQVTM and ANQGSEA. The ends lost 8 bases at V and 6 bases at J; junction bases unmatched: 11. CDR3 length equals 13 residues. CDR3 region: CSTYSGGENGYTF. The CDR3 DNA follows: TGCAGCACGTACTCAGGGGGCGAAAATGGCTACACCTTC.

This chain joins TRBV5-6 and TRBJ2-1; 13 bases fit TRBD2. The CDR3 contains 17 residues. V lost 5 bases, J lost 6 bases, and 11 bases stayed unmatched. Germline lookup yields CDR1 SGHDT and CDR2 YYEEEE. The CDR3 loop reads CASRQTSGGASFNEQFF. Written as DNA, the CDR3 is TGTGCCAGCAGACAAACTAGCGGGGGGGCCTCTTTCAATGAGCAGTTCTTC.

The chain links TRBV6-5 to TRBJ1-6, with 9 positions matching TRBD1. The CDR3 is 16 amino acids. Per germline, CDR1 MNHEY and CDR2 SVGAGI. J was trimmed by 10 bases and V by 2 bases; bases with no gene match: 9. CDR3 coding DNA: TGTGCCAGCAGTTACCCTATCGGGACAGGGCTGTCACCCCTCCACTTT. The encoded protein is CASSYPIGTGLSPLHF.

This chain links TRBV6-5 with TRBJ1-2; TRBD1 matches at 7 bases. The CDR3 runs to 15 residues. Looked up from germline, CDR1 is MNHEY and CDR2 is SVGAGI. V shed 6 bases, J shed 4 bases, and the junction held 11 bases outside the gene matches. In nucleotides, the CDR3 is TGTGCCAGCAGCCGATCGGGGCAGGGGGGCTATGGCTACACCTTC. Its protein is CASSRSGQGGYGYTF.

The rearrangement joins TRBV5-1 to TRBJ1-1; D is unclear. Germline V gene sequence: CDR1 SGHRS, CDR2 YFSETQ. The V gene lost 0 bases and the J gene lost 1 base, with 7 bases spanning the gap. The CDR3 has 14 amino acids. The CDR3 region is CASSLGAANTEAFF. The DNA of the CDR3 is TGCGCCAGCAGCTTGGGGGCAGCGAACACTGAAGCTTTCTTT.

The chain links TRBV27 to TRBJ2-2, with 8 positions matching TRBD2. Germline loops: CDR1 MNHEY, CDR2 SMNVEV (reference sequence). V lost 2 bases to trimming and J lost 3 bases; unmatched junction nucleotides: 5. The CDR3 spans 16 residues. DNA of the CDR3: TGTGCCAGCAGTTTAAAGCGGGGGACTTACACCGGGGAGCTGTTTTTT. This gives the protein CASSLKRGTYTGELFF.

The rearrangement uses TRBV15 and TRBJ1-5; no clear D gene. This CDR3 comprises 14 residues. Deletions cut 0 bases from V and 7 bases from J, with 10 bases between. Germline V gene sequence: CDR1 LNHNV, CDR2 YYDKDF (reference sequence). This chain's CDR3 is CATSRDPVPQPQHF. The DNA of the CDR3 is TGTGCCACCAGCAGAGATCCCGTCCCCCAGCCCCAGCATTTT.

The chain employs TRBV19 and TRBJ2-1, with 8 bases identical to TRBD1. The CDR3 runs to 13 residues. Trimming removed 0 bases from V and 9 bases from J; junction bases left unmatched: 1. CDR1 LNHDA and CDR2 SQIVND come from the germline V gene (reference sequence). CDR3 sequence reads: CASSIDRGREQFF. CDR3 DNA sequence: TGTGCCAGTAGTATAGACAGGGGGCGTGAGCAGTTCTTC.

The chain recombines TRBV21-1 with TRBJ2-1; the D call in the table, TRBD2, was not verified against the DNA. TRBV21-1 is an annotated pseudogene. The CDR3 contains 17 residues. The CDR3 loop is CASSKGPSLVRYNEQFF. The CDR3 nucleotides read TGTGCCAGCAGCAAAGGGCCAAGTCTAGTAAGATACAATGAGCAGTTCTTC.

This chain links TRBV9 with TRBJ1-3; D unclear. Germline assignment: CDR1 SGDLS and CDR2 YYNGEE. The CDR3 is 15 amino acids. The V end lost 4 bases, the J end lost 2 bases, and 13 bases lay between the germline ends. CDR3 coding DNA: TGTGCCAGCAGCAGTATGGGCCTGCCTGGAAACACCATATATTTT. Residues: CASSSMGLPGNTIYF.

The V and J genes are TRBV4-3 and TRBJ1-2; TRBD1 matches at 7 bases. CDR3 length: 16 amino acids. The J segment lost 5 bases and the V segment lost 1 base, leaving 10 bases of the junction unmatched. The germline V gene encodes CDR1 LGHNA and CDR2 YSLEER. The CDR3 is CASSQGDPQGGYGYTF. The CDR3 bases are TGCGCCAGCAGCCAAGGGGATCCTCAGGGGGGATATGGCTACACCTTC.

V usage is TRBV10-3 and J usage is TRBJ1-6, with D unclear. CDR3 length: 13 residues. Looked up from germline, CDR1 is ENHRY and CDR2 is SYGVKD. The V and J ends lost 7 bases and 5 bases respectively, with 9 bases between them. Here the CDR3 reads CAITRGNNSPLHF. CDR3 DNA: TGTGCCATCACCCGAGGGAATAATTCACCCCTCCACTTT.

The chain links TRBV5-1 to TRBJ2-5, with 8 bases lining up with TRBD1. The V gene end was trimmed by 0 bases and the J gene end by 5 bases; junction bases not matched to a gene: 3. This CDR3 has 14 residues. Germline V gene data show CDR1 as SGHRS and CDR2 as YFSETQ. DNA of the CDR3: TGCGCCAGCAGCTTGGCAGGGGGCGCGGAGACCCAGTACTTC. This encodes CASSLAGGAETQYF.